This T cell receptor (beta chain) was identified in a study of OX40 agonist ivuxolimab in advanced cancers. CDR1 and CDR2 (germline): SGHAT, FQNNGV. V was clipped by 3 bases and J by 5 bases, with 3 bases between them. CDR3 length: 11 amino acids. Clones were read by immunoSEQ multiplex PCR, and TCRdb kept only the in-frame ones, dropping some. The sample contains tens of thousands of clones, 83% of which appear only once. Sequences were derived from CD4+ or CD8+ T cells sorted from blood, sampled in a trial of the OX40 agonist ivuxolimab. V and J are TRBV11-2 and TRBJ2-3; D is unclear. The receptor comes from an adult with an advanced solid tumor such as melanoma, head and neck, liver or kidney cancer. The CDR3 sequence is CASSFGDTQYF. The CDR3 nucleotides read TGTGCCAGCAGCTTCGGAGATACGCAGTATTTT.